This is a list of T cell receptor beta chains from one sample in a study of cytomegalovirus exposure and HLA in healthy donors. Libraries were prepared by immunoSEQ multiplex PCR; TCRdb keeps only in-frame clonotypes and omits some of them. Among approximately 190,000 clones listed, around 88% were seen once. The sample consisted of PBMCs. These receptors originate from a man aged 35 to 55 in good health and CMV-seropositive. Both conserved end residues are part of each CDR3. D genes are given only for firm matches. Rows may omit the clone size; those that give it use once, few, many or a size class.

CASSFWQNYGYTF | TGTGCCAGCAGCTTTTGGCAGAACTATGGCTACACCTTC | TRBJ1-2 | . | . | TRBV7-2
CASSLTTGLEAFF | TGTGCCAGTAGTTTGACGACGGGACTTGAAGCTTTCTTT | TRBJ1-1 | . | . | TRBV19
CATSRGGRALRNEQFF | TGTGCCACCAGCAGAGGTGGGAGGGCCTTAAGGAATGAGCAGTTCTTC | TRBJ2-1 | TRBD2 | . | TRBV15
CASSSGDRGLNEKLFF | TGCGCCAGCAGCTCGGGGGACAGGGGACTAAATGAAAAACTGTTTTTT | TRBJ1-4 | TRBD1 | once | TRBV5-1
CASSPWDRGDTGELFF | TGTGCCAGCAGCCCCTGGGACAGGGGGGACACCGGGGAGCTGTTTTTT | TRBJ2-2 | TRBD1 | . | TRBV9
CASSLGLGGYTF | TGTGCCAGCAGCTTGGGACTCGGTGGCTACACCTTC | TRBJ1-2 | . | once | TRBV7-9
CASSLRLADTQYF | TGTGCCAGCAGCCTTCGACTAGCAGATACGCAGTATTTT | TRBJ2-3 | . | . | TRBV5-4
CASSLIRGSGNTIYF | TGTGCCAGCAGCTTAATCAGGGGCTCTGGAAACACCATATATTTT | TRBJ1-3 | . | . | TRBV7-8
CAISEGTGALEAFF | TGTGCCATCAGTGAGGGGACAGGAGCCCTTGAAGCTTTCTTT | TRBJ1-1 | TRBD1 | . | TRBV10-3
CASSPLPLLGQGASGANVLTF | TGTGCCAGCTCACCACTGCCCCTCCTTGGACAGGGGGCTAGTGGGGCCAACGTCCTGACTTTC | TRBJ2-6 | TRBD1 | . | TRBV18
CASSLALSPSSYNEQFF | TGTGCCAGCAGCTTAGCTCTTAGCCCGAGCTCCTACAATGAGCAGTTCTTC | TRBJ2-1 | . | . | TRBV7-2
CASSTGPGGAGQPQHF | TGTGCCAGCAGCACCGGACCAGGGGGCGCGGGTCAGCCCCAGCATTTT | TRBJ1-5 | TRBD1 | . | TRBV9
CASSLLDRVNEQYF | TGTGCCAGCAGTTTATTGGACAGGGTCAACGAGCAGTACTTC | TRBJ2-7 | TRBD1 | . | TRBV27
CASSTRGQGWTEAFF | TGCGCCAGCAGTACAAGGGGACAGGGATGGACTGAAGCTTTCTTT | TRBJ1-1 | TRBD1 | . | TRBV10-1
CASSGTSGYTDTQYF | TGTGCCAGCAGCGGGACTAGCGGATACACAGATACGCAGTATTTT | TRBJ2-3 | TRBD2 | . | TRBV9
CASSQIGRDRGNEQFF | TGTGCCAGCAGCCAAATCGGGAGGGACAGGGGCAATGAGCAGTTCTTC | TRBJ2-1 | TRBD1 | . | TRBV7-2
CASSLRTTSSYNEQFF | TGTGCCAGCAGCCTGAGGACTACCAGCTCCTACAATGAGCAGTTCTTC | TRBJ2-1 | . | . | TRBV4-2
CASSEVVDSYEQYF | TGTGCCAGCAGTGAAGTAGTAGACTCCTACGAGCAGTACTTC | TRBJ2-7 | . | . | TRBV2
CAISEVAGGPIEQFF | TGTGCCATCAGTGAGGTAGCCGGAGGGCCAATTGAGCAGTTCTTC | TRBJ2-1 | . | few | TRBV10-3
CASSDQDRERRNTIYF | TGTGCCAGCAGTGATCAGGACAGGGAACGACGGAACACCATATATTTT | TRBJ1-3 | TRBD1 | . | TRBV2
CASSFTGGYTGELFF | TGTGCCAGCAGCTTTACAGGGGGCTACACCGGGGAGCTGTTTTTT | TRBJ2-2 | TRBD1 | once | TRBV7-2
CASSEALYNEQFF | TGTGCCAGCAGTGAGGCCCTGTACAATGAGCAGTTCTTC | TRBJ2-1 | . | . | TRBV6-1
CAISEPTGNEQFF | TGTGCCATCAGTGAACCGACGGGCAATGAGCAGTTCTTC | TRBJ2-1 | . | . | TRBV10-3
CASRIDRAGTEAFF | TGTGCCAGTAGGATCGACAGGGCGGGAACTGAAGCTTTCTTT | TRBJ1-1 | TRBD1 | . | TRBV19
CASREDRDHEQFF | TGTGCCAGCAGGGAGGACAGGGACCATGAGCAGTTCTTC | TRBJ2-1 | TRBD1 | once | TRBV27
CASSDPSSGEKLFF | TGTGCCAGCAGTGATCCCTCCTCGGGTGAAAAACTGTTTTTT | TRBJ1-4 | . | . | TRBV6-4
CASSSSPNTEAFF | TGTGCCAGCAGCTCCTCCCCGAACACTGAAGCTTTCTTT | TRBJ1-1 | . | . | TRBV7-6
CASSLGVRGDQPQHF | TGTGCCAGCAGCTTGGGCGTCAGGGGGGATCAGCCCCAGCATTTT | TRBJ1-5 | TRBD1 | . | TRBV5-6
CASSELTSGSSYEQYF | TGTGCCAGCAGTGAACTCACTAGCGGGAGCTCCTACGAGCAGTACTTC | TRBJ2-7 | TRBD2 | . | TRBV25-1
CAITGDYGYTF | TGTGCCATCACGGGGGACTATGGCTACACCTTC | TRBJ1-2 | . | . | TRBV10-3
CASSLDQMNTEAFF | TGCGCCAGCAGCTTGGATCAAATGAACACTGAAGCTTTCTTT | TRBJ1-1 | . | . | TRBV5-1
CSVLVQGHDYTF | TGCAGCGTTCTAGTACAGGGGCATGACTACACCTTC | TRBJ1-2 | TRBD1 | once | TRBV29-1
CASRLLGPTDTQYF | TGTGCCAGCAGGCTCCTGGGCCCCACAGATACGCAGTATTTT | TRBJ2-3 | . | . | TRBV5-6
CASSLHRQGTAGVLEQYF | TGCGCCAGCAGCTTGCACCGACAAGGTACAGCGGGAGTTCTCGAGCAGTACTTC | TRBJ2-7 | TRBD2 | . | TRBV5-1
CASSPFLGGRSSGANVLTF | TGTGCCAGCAGCCCCTTTCTCGGGGGGCGTTCATCTGGGGCCAACGTCCTGACTTTC | TRBJ2-6 | . | . | TRBV28
CASSLGTENEQFF | TGTGCCAGCAGCTTGGGGACAGAGAATGAGCAGTTCTTC | TRBJ2-1 | . | . | TRBV5-5
CASSLGGENYGYTF | TGCGCCAGCAGCTTGGGAGGTGAGAACTATGGCTACACCTTC | TRBJ1-2 | . | . | TRBV5-1
CASSLDIFESSYEQYF | TGCGCCAGCAGCTTGGATATATTCGAGAGCTCCTACGAGCAGTACTTC | TRBJ2-7 | . | . | TRBV5-1
CASSSRGYNYGYTF | TGCGCCAGCAGCTCTAGGGGGTACAACTATGGCTACACCTTC | TRBJ1-2 | . | . | TRBV5-1
CASSPRRESSLYGYTF | TGTGCCAGCAGCCCCCGACGGGAGTCTAGTCTCTATGGCTACACCTTC | TRBJ1-2 | . | . | TRBV7-9
CASSSGLAGYEQYF | TGTGCCAGCAGCTCCGGACTAGCAGGGTACGAGCAGTACTTC | TRBJ2-7 | TRBD2 | . | TRBV11-2
CASTRGFMGQGTSYEQYF | TGTGCCAGTACCAGGGGTTTTATGGGACAGGGGACCTCCTACGAGCAGTACTTC | TRBJ2-7 | TRBD1 | . | TRBV19
CASSLGRETQYF | TGTGCCAGCAGCTTAGGCCGAGAGACCCAGTACTTC | TRBJ2-5 | . | . | TRBV13
CASSPPSYEQYF | TGTGCCAGCAGCCCCCCCTCCTACGAGCAGTACTTC | TRBJ2-7 | . | . | TRBV11-2
CASSAGWTGNTEAFF | TGCGCCAGCAGCGCCGGTTGGACAGGGAACACTGAAGCTTTCTTT | TRBJ1-1 | TRBD1 | few | TRBV5-1
CASSRPGGLTEAFF | TGTGCCAGCAGTCGGCCCGGAGGTCTTACTGAAGCTTTCTTT | TRBJ1-1 | . | . | TRBV27
CASSGHDGYTF | TGTGCCAGCAGTGGCCATGATGGCTACACCTTC | TRBJ1-2 | . | . | TRBV27
CASSYRTSTDTQYF | TGTGCCAGCAGTTACAGGACTAGCACAGATACGCAGTATTTT | TRBJ2-3 | . | few | TRBV6-6
CASREDRAPTDTQYF | TGTGCCAGCAGGGAAGACAGGGCCCCCACAGATACGCAGTATTTT | TRBJ2-3 | TRBD1 | . | TRBV2
CASSSRLGTGGETQYF | TGTGCCAGCAGCTCCCGGTTGGGTACGGGAGGGGAGACCCAGTACTTC | TRBJ2-5 | TRBD2 | few | TRBV5-4
CASSLAGGETQYF | TGCGCCAGCAGCTTGGCCGGTGGAGAGACCCAGTACTTC | TRBJ2-5 | . | . | TRBV5-1
CASSISGTSYEQYF | TGTGCCAGTAGTATTAGCGGGACGAGCTACGAGCAGTACTTC | TRBJ2-7 | TRBD2 | . | TRBV19
CARTGQGNTEAFF | TGTGCCAGGACCGGACAGGGGAACACTGAAGCTTTCTTT | TRBJ1-1 | . | . | TRBV21-1
CASSEPGGVGYGYTF | TGTGCCAGCAGTGAACCGGGGGGAGTAGGGTATGGCTACACCTTC | TRBJ1-2 | . | . | TRBV6-1
CASSSSGRPNQPQHF | TGTGCCAGCAGCAGCTCCGGGAGACCCAATCAGCCCCAGCATTTT | TRBJ1-5 | . | . | TRBV7-2
CASSLRAGENRELFF | TGTGCCAGCAGCTTAAGGGCAGGGGAAAACCGGGAGCTGTTTTTT | TRBJ2-2 | . | few | TRBV7-2
CASSLKTSGRIGTQYF | TGTGCCAGCAGCTTAAAGACTAGCGGACGAATTGGGACCCAGTACTTC | TRBJ2-5 | TRBD2 | . | TRBV7-9
CAWSLESSYNEQFF | TGTGCCTGGAGTCTGGAGAGCTCCTACAATGAGCAGTTCTTC | TRBJ2-1 | . | . | TRBV30
CASSLQGRNNYGYTF | TGTGCCAGCAGCCTTCAGGGGCGTAACAACTATGGCTACACCTTC | TRBJ1-2 | . | . | TRBV5-4